This section outlines one TCR beta chain sequence together with its context. This specimen comes from a study of shared clonotypes between healthy human individuals. V gave up 1 base and J gave up 3 bases, with 10 bases separating them. Germline V CDR1 and CDR2: SGHDT, YYEEEE. The CDR3 runs 15 residues. Produced via immunoSEQ multiplex PCR; TCRdb's table is partial and in-frame only. Of about 510,000 clones listed, 90% to 96% were seen once; the top ten hold approximately 0.06%. The rearrangement uses TRBV5-6 and TRBJ1-4; D gene ambiguous. Sequenced input: naive CD4+ T cells sorted from blood. Subset: CD45RA+ positively selected. This clonotype was obtained from a woman in her 30s in good health. The CDR3 loop is CASSLTGLPNEKLFF. In nucleotides, the CDR3 is TGTGCCAGCAGCTTGACCGGGCTGCCTAATGAAAAACTGTTTTTT. The variable domain in full, with the rest retrieved from reference TRBV5-6 and TRBJ1-4, is DAGVTQSPTHLIKTRGQQVTLRCSPKSGHDTVSWYQQALGQGPQFIFQYYEEEERQRGNFPDRFSGHQFPNYSSELNVNALLLGDSALYLCASSLTGLPNEKLFFGSGTQLSVL.